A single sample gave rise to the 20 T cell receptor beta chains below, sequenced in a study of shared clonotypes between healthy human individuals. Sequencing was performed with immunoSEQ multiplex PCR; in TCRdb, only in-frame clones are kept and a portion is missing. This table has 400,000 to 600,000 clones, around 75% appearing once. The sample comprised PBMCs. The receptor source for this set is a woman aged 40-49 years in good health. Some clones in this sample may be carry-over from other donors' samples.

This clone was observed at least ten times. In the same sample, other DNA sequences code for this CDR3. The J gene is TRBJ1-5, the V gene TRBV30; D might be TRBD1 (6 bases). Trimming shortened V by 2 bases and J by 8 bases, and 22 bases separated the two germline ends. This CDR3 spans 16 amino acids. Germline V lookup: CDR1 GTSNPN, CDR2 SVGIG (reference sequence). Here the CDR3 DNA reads TGTGCCTGGAGTAGGCGGGACAATGGCTGGTGGGAGCCCCAGCATTTT. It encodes CAWSRRDNGWWEPQHF. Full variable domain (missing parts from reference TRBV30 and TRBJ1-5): SQTIHQWPATLVQPVGSPLSLECTVEGTSNPNLYWYRQAAGRGLQLLFYSVGIGQISSEVPQNLSASRPQDRQFILSSKKLLLSDSGFYLCAWSRRDNGWWEPQHFGDGTRLSIL.

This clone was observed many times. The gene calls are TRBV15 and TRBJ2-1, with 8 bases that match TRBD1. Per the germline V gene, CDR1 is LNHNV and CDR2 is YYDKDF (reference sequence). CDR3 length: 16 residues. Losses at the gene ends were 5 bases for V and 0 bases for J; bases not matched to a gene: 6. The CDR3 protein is CATSHPTGDSYNEQFF. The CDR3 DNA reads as TGTGCCACCAGCCACCCGACAGGGGACTCCTACAATGAGCAGTTCTTC.

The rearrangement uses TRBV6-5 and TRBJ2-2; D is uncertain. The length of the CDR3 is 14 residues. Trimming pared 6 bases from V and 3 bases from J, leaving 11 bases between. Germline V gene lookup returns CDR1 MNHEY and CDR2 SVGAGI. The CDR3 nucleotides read TGTGCCAGCAGCTACGGACCACACACCGGGGAGCTGTTTTTT. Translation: CASSYGPHTGELFF.

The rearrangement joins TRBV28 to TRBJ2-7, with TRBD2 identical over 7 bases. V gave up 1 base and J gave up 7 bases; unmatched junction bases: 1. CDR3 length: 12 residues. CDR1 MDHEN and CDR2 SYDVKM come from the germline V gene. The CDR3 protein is CASSLSGGEQYF. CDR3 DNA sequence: TGTGCCAGCAGTTTATCCGGGGGGGAGCAGTACTTC.

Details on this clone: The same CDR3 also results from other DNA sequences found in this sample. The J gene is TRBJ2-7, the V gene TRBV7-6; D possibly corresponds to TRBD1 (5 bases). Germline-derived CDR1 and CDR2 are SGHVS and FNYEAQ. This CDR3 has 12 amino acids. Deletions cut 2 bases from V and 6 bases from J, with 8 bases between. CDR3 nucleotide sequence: TGTGCCAGCAGCTTACCCCAGGGCGAGCAGTACTTC. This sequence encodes CASSLPQGEQYF.

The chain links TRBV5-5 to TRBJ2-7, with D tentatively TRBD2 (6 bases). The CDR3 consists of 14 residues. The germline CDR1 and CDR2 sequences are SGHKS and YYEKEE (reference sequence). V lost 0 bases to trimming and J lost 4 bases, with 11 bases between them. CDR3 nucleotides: TGTGCCAGCAGCTTGGGGGGAGGCGGTTACGAGCAGTACTTC. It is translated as CASSLGGGGYEQYF.

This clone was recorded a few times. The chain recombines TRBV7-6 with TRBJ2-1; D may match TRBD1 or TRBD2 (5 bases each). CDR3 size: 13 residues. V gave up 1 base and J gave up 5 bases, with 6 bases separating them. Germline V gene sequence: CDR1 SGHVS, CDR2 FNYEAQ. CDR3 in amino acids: CASSLGDHNEQFF. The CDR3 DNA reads TGTGCCAGCAGCTTAGGGGACCACAATGAGCAGTTCTTC.

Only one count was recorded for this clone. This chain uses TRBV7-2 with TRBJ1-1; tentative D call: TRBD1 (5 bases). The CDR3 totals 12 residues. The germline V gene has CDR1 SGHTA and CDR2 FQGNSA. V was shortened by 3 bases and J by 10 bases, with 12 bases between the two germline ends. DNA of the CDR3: TGTGCCAGCAGCTTCGTCGTTAGGGGAGCTTTCTTT. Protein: CASSFVVRGAFF.

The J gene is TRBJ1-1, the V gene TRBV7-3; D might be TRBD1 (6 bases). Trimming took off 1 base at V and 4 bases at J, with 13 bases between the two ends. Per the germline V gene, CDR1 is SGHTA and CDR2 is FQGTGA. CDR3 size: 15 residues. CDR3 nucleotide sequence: TGTGCCAGCAGCTTAAGCGGGGGGCAAGGCACTGAAGCTTTCTTT. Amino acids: CASSLSGGQGTEAFF.

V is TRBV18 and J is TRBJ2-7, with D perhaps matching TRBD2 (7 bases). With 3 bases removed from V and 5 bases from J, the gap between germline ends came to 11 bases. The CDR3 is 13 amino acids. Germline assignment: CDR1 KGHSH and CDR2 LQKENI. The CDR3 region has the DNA TGTGCCAGCTCACCGGGGGGGCAAAACGAGCAGTACTTC. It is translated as CASSPGGQNEQYF.

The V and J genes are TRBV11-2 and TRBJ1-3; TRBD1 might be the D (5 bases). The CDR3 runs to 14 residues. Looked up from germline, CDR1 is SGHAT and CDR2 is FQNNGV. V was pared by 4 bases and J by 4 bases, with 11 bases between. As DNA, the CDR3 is TGTGCCAGCAGCTCGGGACGGCAAGGAAACACCATATATTTT. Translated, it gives CASSSGRQGNTIYF.

This CDR3 is CASSPSGGRNQPQHF. CDR3 in DNA: TGTGCCAGCAGTCCCTCGGGGGGCCGCAATCAGCCCCAGCATTTT. The chain recombines TRBV28 with TRBJ1-5, with D tentatively TRBD1 (6 bases). The CDR3 has 15 amino acids. Trimming took off 5 bases at V and 2 bases at J, with 13 bases between the two ends. Germline-derived CDR1 and CDR2 are MDHEN and SYDVKM.

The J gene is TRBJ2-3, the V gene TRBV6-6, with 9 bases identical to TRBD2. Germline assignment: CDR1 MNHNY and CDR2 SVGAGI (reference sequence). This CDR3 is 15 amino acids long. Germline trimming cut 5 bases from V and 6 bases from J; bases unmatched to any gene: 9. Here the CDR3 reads CASSAGVAGEDTQYF. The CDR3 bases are TGTGCCAGCAGTGCCGGGGTAGCGGGAGAGGATACGCAGTATTTT.

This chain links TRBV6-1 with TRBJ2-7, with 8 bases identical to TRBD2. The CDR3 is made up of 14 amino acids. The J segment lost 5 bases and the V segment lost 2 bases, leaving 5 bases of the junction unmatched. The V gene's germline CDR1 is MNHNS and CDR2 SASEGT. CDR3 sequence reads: CASSERSGRNEQYF. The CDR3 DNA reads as TGTGCCAGCAGTGAACGGAGCGGGAGAAACGAGCAGTACTTC.

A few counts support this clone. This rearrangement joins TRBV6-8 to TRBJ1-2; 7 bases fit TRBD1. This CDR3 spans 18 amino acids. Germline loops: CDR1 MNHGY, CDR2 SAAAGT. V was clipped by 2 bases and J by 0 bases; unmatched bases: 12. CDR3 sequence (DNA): TGTGCCAGCAGTTACATGACAGGCGGGACAGTCCCTAACTATGGCTACACCTTC. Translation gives CASSYMTGGTVPNYGYTF.

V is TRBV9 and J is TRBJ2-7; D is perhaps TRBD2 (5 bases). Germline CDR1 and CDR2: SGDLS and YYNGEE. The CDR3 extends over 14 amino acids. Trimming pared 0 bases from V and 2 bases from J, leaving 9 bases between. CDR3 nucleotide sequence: TGTGCCAGCAGCGTAGAACTAGTCCCCTACGAGCAGTACTTC. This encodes CASSVELVPYEQYF.

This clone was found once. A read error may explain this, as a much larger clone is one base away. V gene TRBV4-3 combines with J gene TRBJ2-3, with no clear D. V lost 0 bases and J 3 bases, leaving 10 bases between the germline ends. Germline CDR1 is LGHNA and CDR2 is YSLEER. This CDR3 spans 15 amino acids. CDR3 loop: CASSQDDFGTDTQYF. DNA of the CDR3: TGCGCCAGCAGCCAAGATGACTTTGGGACAGATACGCAGTATTTT.

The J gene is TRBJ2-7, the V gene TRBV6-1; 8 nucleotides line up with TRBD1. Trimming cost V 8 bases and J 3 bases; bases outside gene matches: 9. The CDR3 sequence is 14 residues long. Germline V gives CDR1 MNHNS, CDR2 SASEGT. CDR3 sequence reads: CASDTRDRSYEQYF. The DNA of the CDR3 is TGTGCCAGCGATACAAGGGACAGGAGCTACGAGCAGTACTTC.

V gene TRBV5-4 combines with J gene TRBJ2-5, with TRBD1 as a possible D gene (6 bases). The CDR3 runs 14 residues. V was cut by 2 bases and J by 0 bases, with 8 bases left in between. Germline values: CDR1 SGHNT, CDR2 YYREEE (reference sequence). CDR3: CASSLGQNQETQYF. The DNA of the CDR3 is TGTGCCAGCAGCTTAGGACAGAACCAAGAGACCCAGTACTTC.

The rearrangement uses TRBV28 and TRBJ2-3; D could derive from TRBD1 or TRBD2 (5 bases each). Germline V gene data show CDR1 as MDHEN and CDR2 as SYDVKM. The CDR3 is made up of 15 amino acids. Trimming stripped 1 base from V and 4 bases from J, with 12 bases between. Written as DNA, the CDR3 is TGTGCCAGCAGTTTATCAGCGGAAGGGGCAGATACGCAGTATTTT. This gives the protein CASSLSAEGADTQYF.